This T cell receptor beta chain was obtained from a study of blood T cell repertoires in COVID-19. Overall study: Acute-phase and convalescent COVID-19 samples originated in the United States, Italy and Spain. PBMCs, B-cell-depleted T cells, or T cells provided the cDNA or gDNA that made up the material.

Original processing notes: Amplified reference gene primers provided the basis for estimating nucleated cell counts. Some clones are missing from TCRdb's copy, which holds only in-frame ones; the method was immunoSEQ multiplex PCR. The D gene and trimming were derived from the DNA, and the V and J assignments and clone size from that table. The data show some 250,000 clones, around 83% seen once. V lost 4 bases, J lost 5 bases, and 10 bases stayed unmatched. The CDR3 totals 15 residues. In germline, CDR1 is LGHDT, CDR2 YNNKEL (reference sequence). The V call is TRBV3-1 (or the pseudogene TRBV3-2), the J call TRBJ1-2; TRBD1 aligns across 7 bases. The sequencing input was peripheral blood. This TCR was sampled from a man aged 35-49 years with active or convalescent COVID-19. CDR3 nucleotide sequence: TGTGCCAGCAGCCCCTCGGGACAGCGGGCTTATGGCTACACCTTC. This sequence encodes CASSPSGQRAYGYTF.